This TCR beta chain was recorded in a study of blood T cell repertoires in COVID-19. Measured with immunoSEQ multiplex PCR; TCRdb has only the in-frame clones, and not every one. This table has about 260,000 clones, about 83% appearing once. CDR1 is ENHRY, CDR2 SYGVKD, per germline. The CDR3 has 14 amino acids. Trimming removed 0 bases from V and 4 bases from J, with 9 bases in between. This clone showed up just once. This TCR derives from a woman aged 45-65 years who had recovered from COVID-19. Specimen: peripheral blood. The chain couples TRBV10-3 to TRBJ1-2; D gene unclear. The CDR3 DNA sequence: TGTGCCATCAGTGAGTCAACAGATATCTATGGCTACACCTTC. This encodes CAISESTDIYGYTF.